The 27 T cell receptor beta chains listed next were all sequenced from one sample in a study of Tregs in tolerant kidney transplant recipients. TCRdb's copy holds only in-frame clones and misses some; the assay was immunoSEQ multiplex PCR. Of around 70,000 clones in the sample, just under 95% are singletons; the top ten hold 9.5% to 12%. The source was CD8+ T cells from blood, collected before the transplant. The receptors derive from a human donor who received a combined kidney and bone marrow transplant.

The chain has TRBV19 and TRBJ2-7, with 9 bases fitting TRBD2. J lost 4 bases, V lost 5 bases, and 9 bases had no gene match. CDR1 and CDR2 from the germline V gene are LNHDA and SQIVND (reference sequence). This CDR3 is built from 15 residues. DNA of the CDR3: TGTGCCAGTAGTGGTGCGGGAGGGGGGGCTTACGAGCAGTACTTC. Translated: CASSGAGGGAYEQYF.

This chain's CDR3 is CASSPTGLAGYEQYF. The CDR3 bases are TGTGCCAGCAGCCCCACGGGACTAGCGGGCTACGAGCAGTACTTC. The chain is built from TRBV6-5 and TRBJ2-7; 12 bases line up with TRBD2. CDR3 length: 15 residues. The trim removed 6 bases at V and 3 bases at J, leaving 6 bases unmatched. Germline CDR1 is MNHEY and CDR2 is SVGAGI.

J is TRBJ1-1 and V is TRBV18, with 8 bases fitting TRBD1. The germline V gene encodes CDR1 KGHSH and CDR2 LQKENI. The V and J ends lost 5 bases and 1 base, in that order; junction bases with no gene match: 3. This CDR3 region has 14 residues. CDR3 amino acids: CASSAGQANTEAFF. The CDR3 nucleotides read TGTGCCAGCTCAGCGGGACAGGCGAACACTGAAGCTTTCTTT.

This CDR3 reads CASSPRDKKWETQYF. The CDR3 nucleotides are TGTGCCAGTAGTCCCCGGGACAAAAAGTGGGAGACCCAGTACTTC. The rearrangement links TRBV19 to TRBJ2-5; D might be TRBD1 (6 bases). CDR1 is LNHDA, CDR2 SQIVND, per germline (reference sequence). V was pared by 5 bases and J by 5 bases, with 18 bases between. The CDR3 is 15 residues long. Filled out from reference TRBV19 and TRBJ2-5, the complete variable domain reads DGGITQSPKYLFRKEGQNVTLSCEQNLNHDAMYWYRQDPGQGLRLIYYSQIVNDFQKGDIAEGYSVSREKKESFPLTVTSAQKNPTAFYLCASSPRDKKWETQYFGPGTRLLVL.

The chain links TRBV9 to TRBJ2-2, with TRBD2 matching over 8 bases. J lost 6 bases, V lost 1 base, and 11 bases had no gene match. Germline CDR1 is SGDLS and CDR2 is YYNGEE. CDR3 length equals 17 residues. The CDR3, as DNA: TGTGCCAGCAGCGTATGGAAAGAGCGGGAGCACCCCGGGGAGCTGTTTTTT. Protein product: CASSVWKEREHPGELFF.

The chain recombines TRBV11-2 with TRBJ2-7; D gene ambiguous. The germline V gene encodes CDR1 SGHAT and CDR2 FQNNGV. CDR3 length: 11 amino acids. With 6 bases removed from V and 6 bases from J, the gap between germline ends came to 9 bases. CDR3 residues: CASRRDSEQYF. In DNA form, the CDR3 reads TGTGCCAGCAGACGAGATTCCGAGCAGTACTTC.

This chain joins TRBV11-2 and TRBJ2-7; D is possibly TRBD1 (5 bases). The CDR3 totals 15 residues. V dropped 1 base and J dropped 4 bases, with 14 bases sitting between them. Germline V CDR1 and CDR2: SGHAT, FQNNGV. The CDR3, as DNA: TGTGCCAGCAGCTTAGGCTCCTCTGGGGCATACGAGCAGTACTTC. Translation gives CASSLGSSGAYEQYF.

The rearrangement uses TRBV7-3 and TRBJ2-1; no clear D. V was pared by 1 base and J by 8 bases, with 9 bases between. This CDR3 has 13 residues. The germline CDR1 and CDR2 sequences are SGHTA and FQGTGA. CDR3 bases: TGTGCCAGCAGCTTAATGCCTAGTCATGAGCAGTTCTTC. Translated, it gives CASSLMPSHEQFF.

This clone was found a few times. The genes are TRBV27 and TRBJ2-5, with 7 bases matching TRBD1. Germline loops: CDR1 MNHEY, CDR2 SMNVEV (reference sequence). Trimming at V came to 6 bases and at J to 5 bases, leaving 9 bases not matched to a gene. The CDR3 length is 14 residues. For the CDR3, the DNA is TGTGCCAGCAGCCCTCTGGGACAGTGGGAGACCCAGTACTTC. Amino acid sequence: CASSPLGQWETQYF.

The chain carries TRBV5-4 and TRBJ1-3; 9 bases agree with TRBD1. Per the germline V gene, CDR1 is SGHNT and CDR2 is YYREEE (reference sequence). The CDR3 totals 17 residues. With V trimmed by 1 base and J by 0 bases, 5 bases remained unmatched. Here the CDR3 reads CASSLPGQGLSGNTIYF. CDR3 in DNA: TGTGCCAGCAGCTTGCCGGGACAGGGCCTCTCTGGAAACACCATATATTTT.

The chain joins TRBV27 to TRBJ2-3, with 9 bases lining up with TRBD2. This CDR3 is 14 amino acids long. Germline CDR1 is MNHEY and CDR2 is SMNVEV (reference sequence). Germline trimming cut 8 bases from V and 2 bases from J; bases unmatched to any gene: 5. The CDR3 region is CASARTSDTDTQYF. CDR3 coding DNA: TGTGCCAGCGCCCGGACTAGCGACACAGATACGCAGTATTTT.

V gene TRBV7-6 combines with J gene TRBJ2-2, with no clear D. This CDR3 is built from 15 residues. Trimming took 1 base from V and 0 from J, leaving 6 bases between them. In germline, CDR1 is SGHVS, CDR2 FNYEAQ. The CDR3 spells CASSLELANTGELFF. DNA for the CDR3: TGTGCCAGCAGCTTAGAACTGGCGAACACCGGGGAGCTGTTTTTT. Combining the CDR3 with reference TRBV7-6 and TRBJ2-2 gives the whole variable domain GAGVSQSPRYKVTKRGQDVALRCDPISGHVSLYWYRQALGQGPEFLTYFNYEAQQDKSGLPNDRFSAERPEGSISTLTIQRTEQRDSAMYRCASSLELANTGELFFGEGSRLTVL.

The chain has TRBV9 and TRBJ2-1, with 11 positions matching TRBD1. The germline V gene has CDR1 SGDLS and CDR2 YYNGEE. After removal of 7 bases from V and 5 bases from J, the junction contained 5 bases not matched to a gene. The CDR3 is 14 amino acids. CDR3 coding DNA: TGTGCCAGCGCCGGGACAGGGGGACACAATGAGCAGTTCTTC. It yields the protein CASAGTGGHNEQFF.

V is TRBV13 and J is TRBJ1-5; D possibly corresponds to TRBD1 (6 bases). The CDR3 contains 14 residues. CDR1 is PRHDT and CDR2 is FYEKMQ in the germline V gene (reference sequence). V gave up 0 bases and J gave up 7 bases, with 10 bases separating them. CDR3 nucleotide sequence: TGTGCCAGCAGCTTAGGCGGGACATTCCAGCCCCAGCATTTT. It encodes CASSLGGTFQPQHF.

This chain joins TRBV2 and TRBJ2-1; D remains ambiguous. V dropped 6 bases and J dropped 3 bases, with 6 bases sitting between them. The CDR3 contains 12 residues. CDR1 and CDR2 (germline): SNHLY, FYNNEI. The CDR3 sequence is CASREFYNEQFF. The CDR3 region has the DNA TGTGCCAGCAGGGAGTTCTACAATGAGCAGTTCTTC.

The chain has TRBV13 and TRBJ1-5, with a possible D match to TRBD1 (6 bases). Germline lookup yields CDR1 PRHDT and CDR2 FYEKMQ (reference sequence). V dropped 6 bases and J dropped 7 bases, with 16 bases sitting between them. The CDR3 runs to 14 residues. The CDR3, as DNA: TGTGCCAGCAGTCTAGGGGGTAGAGGGCAGCCCCAGCATTTT. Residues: CASSLGGRGQPQHF. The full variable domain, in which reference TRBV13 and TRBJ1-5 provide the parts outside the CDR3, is AAGVIQSPRHLIKEKRETATLKCYPIPRHDTVYWYQQGPGQDPQFLISFYEKMQSDKGSIPDRFSAQQFSDYHSELNMSSLELGDSALYFCASSLGGRGQPQHFGDGTRLSIL.

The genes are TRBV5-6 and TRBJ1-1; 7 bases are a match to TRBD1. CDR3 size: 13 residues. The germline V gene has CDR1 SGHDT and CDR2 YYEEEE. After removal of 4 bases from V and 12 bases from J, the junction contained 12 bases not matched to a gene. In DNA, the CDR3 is TGTGCCAGCAGCCCCGGGACAGCGGATCCGACTTTCTTT. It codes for CASSPGTADPTFF.

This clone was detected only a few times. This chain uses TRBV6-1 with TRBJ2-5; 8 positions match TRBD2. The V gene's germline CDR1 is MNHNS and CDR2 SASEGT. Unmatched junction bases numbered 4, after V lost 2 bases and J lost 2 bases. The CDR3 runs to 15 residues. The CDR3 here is CASSESTGGQETQYF. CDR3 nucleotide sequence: TGTGCCAGCAGTGAATCTACGGGGGGGCAAGAGACCCAGTACTTC.

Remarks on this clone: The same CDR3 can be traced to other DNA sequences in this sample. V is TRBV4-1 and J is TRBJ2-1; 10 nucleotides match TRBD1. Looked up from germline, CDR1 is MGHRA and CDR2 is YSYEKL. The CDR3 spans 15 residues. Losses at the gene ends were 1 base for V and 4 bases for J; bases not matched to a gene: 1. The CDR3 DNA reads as TGCGCCAGCAGCCAAGGGACAGGGGGGTACAATGAGCAGTTCTTC. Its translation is CASSQGTGGYNEQFF.

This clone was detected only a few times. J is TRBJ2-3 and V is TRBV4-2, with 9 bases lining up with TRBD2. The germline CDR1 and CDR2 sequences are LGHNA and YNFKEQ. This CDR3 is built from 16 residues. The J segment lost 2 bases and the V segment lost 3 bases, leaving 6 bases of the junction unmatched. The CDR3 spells CASSHLAGVVTDTQYF. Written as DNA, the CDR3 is TGTGCCAGCAGCCACTTAGCGGGGGTGGTCACAGATACGCAGTATTTT.

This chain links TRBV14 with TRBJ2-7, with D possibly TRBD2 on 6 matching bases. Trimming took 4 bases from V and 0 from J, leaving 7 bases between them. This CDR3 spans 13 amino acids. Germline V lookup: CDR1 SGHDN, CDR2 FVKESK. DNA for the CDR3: TGTGCCAGCAGCCCGACTAGCTCCTACGAGCAGTACTTC. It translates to CASSPTSSYEQYF.

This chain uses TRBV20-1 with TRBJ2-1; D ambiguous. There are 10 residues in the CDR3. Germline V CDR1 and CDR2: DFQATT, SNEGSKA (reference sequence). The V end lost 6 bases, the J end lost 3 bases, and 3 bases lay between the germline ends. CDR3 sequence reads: CSALYNEQFF. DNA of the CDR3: TGCAGTGCCCTCTACAATGAGCAGTTCTTC.

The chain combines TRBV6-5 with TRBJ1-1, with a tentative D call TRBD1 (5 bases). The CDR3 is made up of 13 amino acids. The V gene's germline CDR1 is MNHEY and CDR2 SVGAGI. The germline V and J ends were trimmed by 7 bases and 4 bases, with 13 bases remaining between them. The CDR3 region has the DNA TGTGCCAGCACCCCAGGGTTAAGCACTGAAGCTTTCTTT. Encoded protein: CASTPGLSTEAFF.

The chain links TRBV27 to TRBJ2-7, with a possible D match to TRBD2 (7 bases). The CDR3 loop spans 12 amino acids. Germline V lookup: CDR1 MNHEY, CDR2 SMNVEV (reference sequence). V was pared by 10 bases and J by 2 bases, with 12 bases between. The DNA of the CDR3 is TGTGCCACCCCGGGGGGCGCCTACGAGCAGTACTTC. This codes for CATPGGAYEQYF.

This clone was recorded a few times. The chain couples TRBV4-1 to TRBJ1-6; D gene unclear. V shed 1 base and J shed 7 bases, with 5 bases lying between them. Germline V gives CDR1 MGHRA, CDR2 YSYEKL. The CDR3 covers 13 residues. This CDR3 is CASSQAGNSPLHF. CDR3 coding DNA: TGCGCCAGCAGCCAAGCCGGGAATTCACCCCTCCACTTT.

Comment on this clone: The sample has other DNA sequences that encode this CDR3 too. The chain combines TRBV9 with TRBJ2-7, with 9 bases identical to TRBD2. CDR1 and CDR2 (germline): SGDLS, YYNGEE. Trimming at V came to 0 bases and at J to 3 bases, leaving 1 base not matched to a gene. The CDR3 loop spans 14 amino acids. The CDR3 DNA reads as TGTGCCAGCAGCGTAGGAGCGGGGGGCTACGAGCAGTACTTC. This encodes CASSVGAGGYEQYF.

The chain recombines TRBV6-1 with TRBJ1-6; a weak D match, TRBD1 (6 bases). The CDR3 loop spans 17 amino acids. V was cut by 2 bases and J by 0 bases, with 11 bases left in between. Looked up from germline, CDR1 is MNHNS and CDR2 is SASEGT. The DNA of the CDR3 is TGTGCCAGCAGTGAATACAGGGAGAGCTCCTATAATTCACCCCTCCACTTT. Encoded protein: CASSEYRESSYNSPLHF.